The 11 T cell receptor beta chains reported below all come from one sample, sequenced in a study of blood T cell repertoires in COVID-19. Clones were sequenced by immunoSEQ multiplex PCR, and TCRdb holds only the in-frame ones, with some missing. The repertoire holds fewer than 450,000 clones, around nine tenths seen once, with just under 7.5% in the top ten. The sample consisted of peripheral blood. All receptors come from a woman between 65 and 79 years old with COVID-19, enrolled during active disease.

This chain links TRBV7-9 with TRBJ1-3; D gene uncertain. Trimming pared 5 bases from V and 0 bases from J, leaving 17 bases between. The length of the CDR3 is 17 residues. Germline CDR1 is SEHNR and CDR2 is FQNEAQ (reference sequence). The CDR3 loop reads CASSPPAGWDSGNTIYF. CDR3 nucleotide sequence: TGTGCCAGCAGCCCCCCGGCGGGATGGGACTCTGGAAACACCATATATTTT.

The chain links TRBV27 to TRBJ2-7; 9 nucleotides match TRBD1. V was clipped by 7 bases and J by 5 bases; unmatched bases: 9. Germline V gives CDR1 MNHEY, CDR2 SMNVEV (reference sequence). CDR3 length equals 14 residues. Here the CDR3 reads CASTTFTGGHEQYF. CDR3 DNA: TGTGCCAGCACCACTTTCACAGGGGGCCACGAGCAGTACTTC.

The chain combines TRBV7-2 with TRBJ1-2; a weak D match, TRBD1 (6 bases). The germline V gene has CDR1 SGHTA and CDR2 FQGNSA. The CDR3 is made up of 14 amino acids. The V end was cut by 6 bases, the J end by 2 bases, with 13 bases between. The CDR3 here is CASSSRGGNYGYTF. The CDR3 nucleotides are TGTGCCAGCAGTTCTAGGGGGGGGAACTATGGCTACACCTTC. Drawing the rest from reference TRBV7-2 and TRBJ1-2, the complete variable domain is GAGVSQSPSNKVTEKGKDVELRCDPISGHTALYWYRQSLGQGLEFLIYFQGNSAPDKSGLPSDRFSAERTGGSVSTLTIQRTQQEDSAVYLCASSSRGGNYGYTFGSGTRLTVV.

The chain joins TRBV28 to TRBJ1-4; 10 bases are shared with TRBD1. The ends lost 5 bases at V and 6 bases at J; junction bases unmatched: 6. Germline lookup yields CDR1 MDHEN and CDR2 SYDVKM. The CDR3 has 15 amino acids. In DNA, the CDR3 is TGTGCCAGCAGTCCGGGGGACAGGGGAGATGAAAAACTGTTTTTT. This encodes CASSPGDRGDEKLFF.

V gene TRBV7-2 combines with J gene TRBJ1-4; D ambiguous. Between the trimmed V and J ends, which lost 1 base and 5 bases, there was a span of 11 bases. The CDR3 has 15 residues. The germline CDR1 and CDR2 sequences are SGHTA and FQGNSA. As DNA, the CDR3 is TGTGCCAGCAGCTTAGTACCGGAGGCGAATGAAAAACTGTTTTTT. This codes for CASSLVPEANEKLFF. Filled out from reference TRBV7-2 and TRBJ1-4, the complete variable domain reads GAGVSQSPSNKVTEKGKDVELRCDPISGHTALYWYRQSLGQGLEFLIYFQGNSAPDKSGLPSDRFSAERTGGSVSTLTIQRTQQEDSAVYLCASSLVPEANEKLFFGSGTQLSVL.

The V gene is TRBV7-2, the J gene TRBJ1-1; D is unclear. The CDR3 has 12 amino acids. Trimming took off 8 bases at V and 5 bases at J, with 12 bases between the two ends. Germline assignment: CDR1 SGHTA and CDR2 FQGNSA. DNA of the CDR3: TGTGCCAGCGTCCGACCGGGTACTGAAGCTTTCTTT. Amino acids: CASVRPGTEAFF.

The chain combines TRBV19 with TRBJ1-2; 7 bases match TRBD1. Germline V gives CDR1 LNHDA, CDR2 SQIVND (reference sequence). This CDR3 spans 13 amino acids. The ends lost 4 bases at V and 4 bases at J; junction bases unmatched: 3. The CDR3, as DNA: TGTGCCAGTAGTAGCGGGACAGTCTATGGCTACACCTTC. Encoded protein: CASSSGTVYGYTF.

The CDR3 here is CASSVGTATEAFF. The CDR3 region has the DNA TGTGCCAGCAGCGTAGGAACAGCCACTGAAGCTTTCTTT. V is TRBV9 and J is TRBJ1-1; no firm D call. The V and J ends lost 0 bases and 4 bases respectively, with 7 bases between them. Germline CDR1 and CDR2: SGDLS and YYNGEE. This CDR3 contains 13 residues.

This sequence joins TRBV27 and TRBJ1-2; D possibly corresponds to TRBD1 (6 bases). The CDR3 totals 12 residues. CDR1 is MNHEY, CDR2 SMNVEV, per germline (reference sequence). Between the trimmed V and J ends, which lost 7 bases and 3 bases, there was a span of 9 bases. The CDR3 DNA reads as TGTGCCAGCATGGGGGCCCACTATGGCTACACCTTC. This codes for CASMGAHYGYTF.

This clone occurred once. The sample holds other DNA sequences that translate to the same CDR3. The gene calls are TRBV7-9 and TRBJ1-1; D unresolved. CDR1 and CDR2 (germline): SEHNR, FQNEAQ (reference sequence). Trimming removed 5 bases at V and 2 bases at J, with 6 bases between. This CDR3 has 12 amino acids. The CDR3 region is CASSPLNTEAFF. CDR3 coding DNA: TGTGCCAGCAGCCCCCTTAACACTGAAGCTTTCTTT.

The chain joins TRBV9 to TRBJ1-3, with TRBD1 as a possible D gene (5 bases). The germline CDR1 and CDR2 sequences are SGDLS and YYNGEE. CDR3 length: 15 residues. With 3 bases removed from V and 1 base from J, the gap between germline ends came to 11 bases. CDR3 loop: CASSAGGGSGNTIYF. CDR3 DNA: TGTGCCAGCAGCGCCGGCGGGGGGTCTGGAAACACCATATATTTT.